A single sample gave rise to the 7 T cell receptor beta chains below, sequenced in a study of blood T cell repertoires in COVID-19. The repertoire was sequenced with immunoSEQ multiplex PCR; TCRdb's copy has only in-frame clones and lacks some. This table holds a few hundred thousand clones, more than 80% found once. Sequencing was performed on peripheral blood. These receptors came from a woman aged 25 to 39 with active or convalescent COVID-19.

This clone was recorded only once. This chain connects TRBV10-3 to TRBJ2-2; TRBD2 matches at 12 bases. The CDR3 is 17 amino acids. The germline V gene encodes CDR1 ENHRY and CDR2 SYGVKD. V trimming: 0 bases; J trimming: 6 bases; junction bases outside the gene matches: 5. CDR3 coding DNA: TGTGCCATCAGTGAGTCGGCTAGCGGGGGGGCCCCCGGGGAGCTGTTTTTT. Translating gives CAISESASGGAPGELFF.

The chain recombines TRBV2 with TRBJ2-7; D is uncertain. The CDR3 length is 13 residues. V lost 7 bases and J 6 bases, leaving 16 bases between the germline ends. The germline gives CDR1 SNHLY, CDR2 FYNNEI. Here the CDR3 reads CASIPWATSEQYF. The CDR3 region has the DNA TGTGCCAGCATCCCGTGGGCCACGAGCGAGCAGTACTTC.

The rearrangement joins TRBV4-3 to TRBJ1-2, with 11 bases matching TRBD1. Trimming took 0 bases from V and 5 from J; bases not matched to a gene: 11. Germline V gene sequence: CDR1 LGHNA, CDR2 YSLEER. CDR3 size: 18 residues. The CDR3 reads CASSQDILRGTGGYGYTF. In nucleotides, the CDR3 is TGCGCCAGCAGCCAAGACATCTTAAGGGGGACAGGGGGGTATGGCTACACCTTC.

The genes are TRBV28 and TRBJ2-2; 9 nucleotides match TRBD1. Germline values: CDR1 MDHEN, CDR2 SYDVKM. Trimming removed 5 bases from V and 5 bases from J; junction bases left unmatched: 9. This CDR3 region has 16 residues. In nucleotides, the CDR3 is TGTGCCAGCAGTCCCGACAGGGGGAGGGAAACCGGGGAGCTGTTTTTT. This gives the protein CASSPDRGRETGELFF.

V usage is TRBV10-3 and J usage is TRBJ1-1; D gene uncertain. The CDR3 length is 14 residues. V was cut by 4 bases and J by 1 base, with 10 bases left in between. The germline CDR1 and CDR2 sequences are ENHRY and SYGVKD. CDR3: CAISAGLSNTEAFF. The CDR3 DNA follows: TGTGCCATCAGTGCCGGACTCTCGAACACTGAAGCTTTCTTT.

The CDR3 here is CASSLAGGAGYTF. The CDR3 DNA follows: TGTGCCAGCAGCTTAGCAGGGGGCGCGGGCTACACCTTC. The chain uses TRBV7-9 and TRBJ1-2; 7 bases are shared with TRBD1. Looked up from germline, CDR1 is SEHNR and CDR2 is FQNEAQ (reference sequence). This CDR3 has 13 amino acids. Trimming removed 0 bases from V and 8 bases from J; junction bases left unmatched: 3.

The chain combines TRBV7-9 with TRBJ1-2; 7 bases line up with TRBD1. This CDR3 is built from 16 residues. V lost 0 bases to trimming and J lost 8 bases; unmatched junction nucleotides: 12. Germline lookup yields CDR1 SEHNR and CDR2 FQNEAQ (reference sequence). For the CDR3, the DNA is TGTGCCAGCAGCTTAGCGTTCGGCGGTGAAGGGGGCGGCTACACCTTC. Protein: CASSLAFGGEGGGYTF.